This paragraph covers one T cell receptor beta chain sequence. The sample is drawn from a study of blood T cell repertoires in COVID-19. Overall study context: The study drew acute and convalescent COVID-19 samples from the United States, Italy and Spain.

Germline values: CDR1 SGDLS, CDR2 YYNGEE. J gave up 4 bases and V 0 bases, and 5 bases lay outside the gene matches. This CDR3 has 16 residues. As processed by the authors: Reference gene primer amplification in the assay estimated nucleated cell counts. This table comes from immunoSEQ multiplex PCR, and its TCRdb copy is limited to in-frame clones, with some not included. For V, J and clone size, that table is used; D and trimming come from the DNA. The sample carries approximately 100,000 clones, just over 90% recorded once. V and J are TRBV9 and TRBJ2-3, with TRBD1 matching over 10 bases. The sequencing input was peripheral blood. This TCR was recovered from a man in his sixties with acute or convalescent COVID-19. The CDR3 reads CASSVVDRGPPDTQYF. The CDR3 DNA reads TGTGCCAGCAGCGTAGTCGACAGGGGGCCTCCAGATACGCAGTATTTT. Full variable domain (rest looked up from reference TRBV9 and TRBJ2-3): DSGVTQTPKHLITATGQRVTLRCSPRSGDLSVYWYQQSLDQGLQFLIQYYNGEERAKGNILERFSAQQFPDLHSELNLSSLELGDSALYFCASSVVDRGPPDTQYFGPGTRLTVL.